This T cell receptor beta chain was documented in a study of blood T cell repertoires in COVID-19. Sequencing was performed with immunoSEQ multiplex PCR; in TCRdb, only in-frame clones are kept and a portion is missing. This sample has 60,000 to 75,000 clones, with about 89% found just once. Germline CDR1 reads SGDLS; CDR2 reads YYNGEE. Unmatched junction bases numbered 11, after V lost 2 bases and J lost 5 bases. This CDR3 spans 16 amino acids. The source of this sequence is a man aged 50-59 years with active COVID-19. The chain couples TRBV9 to TRBJ2-7; 9 nucleotides match TRBD2. Sample: peripheral blood. CDR3: CASSVSGAGGPDEQYF. CDR3 DNA: TGTGCCAGCAGCGTCAGTGGGGCGGGAGGGCCCGACGAGCAGTACTTC.